This TCR beta chain was retrieved from a study of identical twins. Study-level findings and limits: Low generation probability was overrepresented in out-of-frame alpha sequences shared by twins. Carriage of fewer insertions was seen in abundant cord blood beta clonotypes, whereas memory repertoires showed none.

TCRdb reprocessed the 5' RACE reads with MiXCR, giving one entry per CDR3 protein. This repertoire shows under 250,000 distinct CDR3 sequences, 9.4% found once; its top ten account for 5.1%. As concerns this clonotype: The antigen remains undetermined.

The CDR3 has 13 amino acids. CDR1 and CDR2 (germline): DFQATT, SNEGSKA (reference sequence). Trimming removed 4 bases at V and 3 bases at J, with 13 bases between. The sequence was collected from a woman younger than 35 in good health. This chain connects TRBV20-1 to TRBJ2-7; D uncertain. What was sequenced was memory (CD45RO+) T cells sorted from blood. The CDR3 DNA follows: TGCAGTGCTACTAAAAGCCCGGACTACGAGCAGTACTTC. Translation gives CSATKSPDYEQYF.